The 7 T cell receptor beta chains presented below share a single source sample, sequenced in a study of cytomegalovirus exposure and HLA in healthy donors. Researchers ran the PCR with 60 Vbeta and 13 Jbeta primers. Method: immunoSEQ multiplex PCR; TCRdb's copy keeps in-frame clones and lacks some. In the table there are around 190,000 clones, 75% to 85% of which are singletons. The sample taken for sequencing was PBMCs. The source of these receptors is a woman aged 45 to 65 in good health and CMV-seronegative.

The V and J genes are TRBV19 and TRBJ2-5; D call uncertain. Germline CDR1 and CDR2: LNHDA and SQIVND (reference sequence). Trimming shortened V by 5 bases and J by 7 bases, and 11 bases separated the two germline ends. The CDR3 runs 12 residues. CDR3 sequence (DNA): TGTGCCAGTAGTGGCAGGCTTGGGACCCAGTACTTC. Translated, it gives CASSGRLGTQYF.

This sequence joins TRBV9 and TRBJ2-1; a possible D gene is TRBD2 (5 bases). Germline-derived CDR1 and CDR2 are SGDLS and YYNGEE. The CDR3 extends over 17 amino acids. With 0 bases removed from V and 2 bases from J, the gap between germline ends came to 15 bases. CDR3 loop: CASSVVGGPVPYNEQFF. In DNA, the CDR3 is TGTGCCAGCAGCGTAGTAGGAGGCCCAGTACCCTACAATGAGCAGTTCTTC.

The chain links TRBV7-6 to TRBJ1-5, with D possibly being TRBD1 (6 bases). Germline values: CDR1 SGHVS, CDR2 FNYEAQ. The ends were cut back, 2 bases at V and 0 bases at J, with 17 bases in the middle. The CDR3 spans 18 residues. CDR3 nucleotide sequence: TGTGCCAGCAGCTTATTCGAGGCGACAGGCGGTAGCAATCAGCCCCAGCATTTT. It translates to CASSLFEATGGSNQPQHF.

The genes are TRBV27 and TRBJ1-2, with a tentative D call TRBD1 (5 bases). Germline V CDR1 and CDR2: MNHEY, SMNVEV (reference sequence). The CDR3 sequence is 15 residues long. The V and J ends lost 2 bases and 2 bases respectively, with 12 bases between them. CDR3 amino acids: CASSLAGTVNYGYTF. DNA for the CDR3: TGTGCCAGCAGTTTAGCGGGGACGGTCAACTATGGCTACACCTTC.

The rearrangement joins TRBV7-2 to TRBJ2-5, with 8 bases identical to TRBD2. The CDR3 has 14 residues. The J segment lost 3 bases and the V segment lost 5 bases, leaving 5 bases of the junction unmatched. CDR1 and CDR2 (germline): SGHTA, FQGNSA. The chain's CDR3 is CASSPTSGKETQYF. The DNA for the CDR3 is TGTGCCAGCAGCCCCACTAGCGGAAAAGAGACCCAGTACTTC.

This clone appeared once. The V call is TRBV7-3, the J call TRBJ2-5, with D hard to call. This CDR3 has 16 residues. Germline V lookup: CDR1 SGHTA, CDR2 FQGTGA. V was shortened by 2 bases and J by 2 bases, with 15 bases between the two germline ends. The CDR3 reads CASSLGRNIVQETQYF. CDR3 DNA: TGTGCCAGCAGCTTAGGCAGGAATATTGTACAAGAGACCCAGTACTTC.

This chain links TRBV5-5 with TRBJ1-1; D gene uncertain. CDR3 length: 16 residues. The germline V gene encodes CDR1 SGHKS and CDR2 YYEKEE (reference sequence). V was clipped by 2 bases and J by 0 bases, with 14 bases between them. CDR3: CASSFQSGRMNTEAFF. The CDR3 DNA reads as TGTGCCAGCAGCTTCCAGAGCGGACGCATGAACACTGAAGCTTTCTTT.